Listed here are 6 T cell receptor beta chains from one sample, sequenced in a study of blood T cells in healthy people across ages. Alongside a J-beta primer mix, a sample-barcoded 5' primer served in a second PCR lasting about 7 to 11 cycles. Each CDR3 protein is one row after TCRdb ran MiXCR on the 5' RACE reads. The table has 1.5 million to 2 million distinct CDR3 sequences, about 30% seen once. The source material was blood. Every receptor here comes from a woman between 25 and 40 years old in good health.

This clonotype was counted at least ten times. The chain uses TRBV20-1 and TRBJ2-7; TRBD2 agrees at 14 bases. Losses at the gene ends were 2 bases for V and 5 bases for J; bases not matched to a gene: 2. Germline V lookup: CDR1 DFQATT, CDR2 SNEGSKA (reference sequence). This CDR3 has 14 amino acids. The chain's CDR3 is CSARKGLAGDEQYF. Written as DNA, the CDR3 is TGCAGTGCTAGAAAGGGACTAGCGGGAGACGAGCAGTACTTC.

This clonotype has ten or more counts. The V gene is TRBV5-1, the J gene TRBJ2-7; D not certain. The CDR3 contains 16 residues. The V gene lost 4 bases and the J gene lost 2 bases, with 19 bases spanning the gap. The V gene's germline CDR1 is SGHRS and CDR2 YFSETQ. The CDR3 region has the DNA TGCGCCAGCAGCCATATAAGTGGAAGAGGTCCCTACGAGCAGTACTTC. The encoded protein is CASSHISGRGPYEQYF.

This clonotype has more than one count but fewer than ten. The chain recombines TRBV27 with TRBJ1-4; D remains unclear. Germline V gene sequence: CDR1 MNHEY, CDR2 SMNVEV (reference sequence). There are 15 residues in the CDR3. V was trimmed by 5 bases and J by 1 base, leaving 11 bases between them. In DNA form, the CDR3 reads TGTGCCAGCAGTGACCTGGGCCGAACTAATGAAAAACTGTTTTTT. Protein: CASSDLGRTNEKLFF.

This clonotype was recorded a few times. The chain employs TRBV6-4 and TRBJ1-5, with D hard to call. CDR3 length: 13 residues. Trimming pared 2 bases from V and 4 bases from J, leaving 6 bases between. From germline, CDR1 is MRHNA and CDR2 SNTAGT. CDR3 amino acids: CASSDLPNQPQHF. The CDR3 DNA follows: TGTGCCAGCAGTGACCTTCCGAATCAGCCCCAGCATTTT.

The CDR3 coding sequence is TGCAGCGTCGATGGACTAGCGGGAGGGCCAGATACGCAGTATTTT. Translated, it gives CSVDGLAGGPDTQYF. V is TRBV29-1 and J is TRBJ2-3; 15 nucleotides agree with TRBD2. The junction had 5 bases not matched to a gene; V was cut back by 6 bases and J by 4 bases. The CDR3 spans 15 residues. The germline CDR1 and CDR2 sequences are SQVTM and ANQGSEA.

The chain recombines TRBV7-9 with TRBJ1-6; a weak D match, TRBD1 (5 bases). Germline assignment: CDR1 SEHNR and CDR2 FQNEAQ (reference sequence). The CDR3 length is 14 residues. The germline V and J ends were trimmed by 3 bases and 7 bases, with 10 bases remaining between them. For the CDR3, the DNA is TGTGCCAGCAGCTTGACAGCGATCAATTCACCCCTCCACTTT. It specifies CASSLTAINSPLHF.